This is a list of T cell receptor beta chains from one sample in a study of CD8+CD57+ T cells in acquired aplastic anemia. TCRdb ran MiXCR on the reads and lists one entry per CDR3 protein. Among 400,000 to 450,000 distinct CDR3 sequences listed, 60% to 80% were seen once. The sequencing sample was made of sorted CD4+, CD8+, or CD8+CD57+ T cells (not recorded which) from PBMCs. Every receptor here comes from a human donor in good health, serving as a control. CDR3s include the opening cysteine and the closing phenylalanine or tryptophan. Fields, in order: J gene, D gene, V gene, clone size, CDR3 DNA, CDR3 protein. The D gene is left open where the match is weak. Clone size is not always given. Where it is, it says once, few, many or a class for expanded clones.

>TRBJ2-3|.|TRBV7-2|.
TGTGCCAGCAGCTTCCCCGGACAAACAGATGCGCAGTACTTT
CASSFPGQTDAQYF
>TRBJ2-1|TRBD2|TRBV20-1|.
TGCAGTGCTCTCCCAGACCTAGCGGGGCCGGTGGGCGAGCAGTTCTTC
CSALPDLAGPVGEQFF
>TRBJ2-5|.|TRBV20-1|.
TGCAGTGCCCCCGATAACAGGGACACCGAGTACTTC
CSAPDNRDTEYF
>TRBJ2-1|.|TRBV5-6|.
TGTGCCAGCAGCGGAGATCAGGAGCAGTTCTTC
CASSGDQEQFF
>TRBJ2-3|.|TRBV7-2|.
TGTGCCAGCAGTTCAGGGGCGCACACAGATACGCAGTATTTT
CASSSGAHTDTQYF
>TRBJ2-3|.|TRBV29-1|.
TGCAGCGTTGTAGGGGGACAACTTAGCACAGATACGCAGTATTTT
CSVVGGQLSTDTQYF
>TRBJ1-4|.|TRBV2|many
TGTGCCAGCAGTGAAACGCGTCTCAATGAAAAACTGTTTTTT
CASSETRLNEKLFF
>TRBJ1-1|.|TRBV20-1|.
TGCAGTGCTAGAGGTCCGGTGGCGAACACTGAAGCTTTCTTT
CSARGPVANTEAFF
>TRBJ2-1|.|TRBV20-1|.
TGCAGTGCTAGACCAAGGAGCGGAGGGGGGTATGAGCAGTTCTTC
CSARPRSGGGYEQFF
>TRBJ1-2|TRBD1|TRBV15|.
TGTGCCACCAGCAGAGAGGGACAGGGAGCGGATGGCTACACCTTC
CATSREGQGADGYTF
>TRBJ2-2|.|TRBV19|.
TGTGCCAGCAGTATAGGAGCGGGACACCTCGCGAACACCGGGGAGCTGTTTTTT
CASSIGAGHLANTGELFF
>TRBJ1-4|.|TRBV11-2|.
TGTGCCAGCAGCCCACAGGGAAGGGCAACTAATGAAAAACTGTTTTTT
CASSPQGRATNEKLFF
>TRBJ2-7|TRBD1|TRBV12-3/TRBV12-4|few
TGTGCCAGCAGTGGCGGGACAGGAGTTTACGAGCAGTACTTC
CASSGGTGVYEQYF
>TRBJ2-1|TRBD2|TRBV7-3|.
TGTGCCAGCAGCTTAAGAGCGGGGGCTTACAATGAGCAGCAGTTCTTC
CASSLRAGAYNEQQFF
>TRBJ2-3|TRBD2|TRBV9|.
TGTGCCAGCAGCGTGGGGTCGACTAGCGGGGGGACCACAGATACGCAGTATTTT
CASSVGSTSGGTTDTQYF
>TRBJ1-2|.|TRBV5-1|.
TGCGCCAGCAGCTTGCGGGCAGGGAAGAACTACACCTTC
CASSLRAGKNYTF
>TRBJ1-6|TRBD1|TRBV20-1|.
TGCAGCGCTAGAATGGGACAGGATAATTCACCCCTCCACTTT
CSARMGQDNSPLHF
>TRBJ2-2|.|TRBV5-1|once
TGCGCCAGCCGCTTGGCGGGGGACAAGGTGCTGTTTTTT
CASRLAGDKVLFF
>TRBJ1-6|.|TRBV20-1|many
TGCAGTGCTAGAGATCAGCGGGGGCTTTCCTATAATTCACCCCTCCACTTT
CSARDQRGLSYNSPLHF
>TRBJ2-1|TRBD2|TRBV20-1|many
TGCAGTGCTAGAGCCCTAGCGGGGAACTACAATGAGCAGTTCTTC
CSARALAGNYNEQFF
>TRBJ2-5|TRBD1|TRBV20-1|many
TGCAGTCCCCTAGCCCCGACAGGGAACCCGAGGACCCAGTACTTC
CSPLAPTGNPRTQYF
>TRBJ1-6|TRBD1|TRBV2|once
TGTGCCAGCAGTGAGAAACAAGCGGGACAGGATACACGCTACACCTTT
CASSEKQAGQDTRYTF
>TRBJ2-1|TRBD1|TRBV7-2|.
TGTGCCAGCAGCTTAATTGCCAAGAACACAGGGGGGCAGGAGCAGTTCTTC
CASSLIAKNTGGQEQFF
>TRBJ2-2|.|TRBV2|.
TGTGCCAGCAGTGAACGGCTAGCAAACACCGGGGAGCTGTTTTTT
CASSERLANTGELFF
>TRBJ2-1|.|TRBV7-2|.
TGTGCTAGCAGCCAGGACGTTTTGAATGAGCAGTTCTTC
CASSQDVLNEQFF